Listed below are T cell receptor beta chains from one sample, sequenced in a study of cytomegalovirus exposure and HLA in healthy donors. TCRdb's table, derived via immunoSEQ multiplex PCR, lists solely in-frame clones and lacks some. The table records some 98,000 clones, approximately 80% of them present only once. What was sequenced was PBMCs. The receptors shown here come from a human donor in good health. Both conserved end residues are part of each CDR3. D genes are given only for firm matches. Size is stated for part of the rows, as once, few or many counts, or as a class when the clone is expanded.

d_call cdr3_length j_call clone_size v_call cdr3_aa cdr3_nt
TRBD1 15 TRBJ2-1 . TRBV14 CASSQVGGSPNEQFF TGTGCCAGCAGCCAAGTAGGGGGCTCCCCAAATGAGCAGTTCTTC
. 13 TRBJ1-6 once TRBV5-1 CASSLPLNSPLHF TGCGCCAGCAGCTTACCGCTAAATTCACCCCTCCACTTT
. 15 TRBJ2-7 . TRBV7-6 CASSQGHPYSYEQYF TGTGCCAGCAGCCAGGGGCATCCGTACTCCTACGAGCAGTACTTC
. 13 TRBJ1-5 . TRBV6-1 CASSLWGQQPQHF TGTGCCAGCAGCTTGTGGGGGCAACAGCCCCAGCACTTT
TRBD1 15 TRBJ2-5 . TRBV7-2 CASSFGTGAAETQYF TGTGCCAGCAGTTTCGGGACAGGGGCTGCCGAGACCCAGTACTTC
. 14 TRBJ1-1 . TRBV11-1 CASSFRGKDTEAFF TGTGCCAGCAGCTTTAGGGGGAAAGACACTGAAGCTTTCTTT
TRBD2 17 TRBJ2-5 . TRBV7-2 CASSSQPRREGVKTQYF TGTGCCAGCAGTTCCCAACCACGGCGGGAGGGGGTAAAGACCCAGTACTTC
TRBD1 17 TRBJ1-2 . TRBV19 CASNPGWTGRMNYGYTF TGTGCCAGTAACCCGGGCTGGACAGGGCGAATGAACTATGGCTACACCTTC
TRBD1 18 TRBJ1-5 once TRBV6-1 CASSGRDRGWESNQPQHF TGTGCCAGCAGTGGCCGGGACAGGGGCTGGGAAAGCAATCAGCCCCAGCATTTT
. 14 TRBJ2-2 once TRBV5-1 CASSLGQNTGELFF TGCGCCAGCAGCTTGGGGCAGAACACCGGGGAGCTGTTTTTT
. 13 TRBJ1-1 few TRBV6-1 CASRLGQNTEAFF TGTGCCAGCAGGCTGGGACAGAACACTGAAGCTTTCTTT
TRBD2 17 TRBJ2-1 . TRBV12-5 CASSPGVGGGTYNEQFF TGTGCTAGCTCCCCCGGCGTCGGGGGGGGGACCTACAATGAGCAGTTCTTC
TRBD1 15 TRBJ1-2 . TRBV9 CASSPRTGLGYGYTF TGTGCCAGCAGCCCTCGGACAGGGTTGGGCTATGGCTACACCTTC
. 14 TRBJ1-2 . TRBV7-9 CASSLSRDGYGYTF TGTGCCAGCAGCTTATCGAGGGATGGCTATGGCTACACCTTC
TRBD2 17 TRBJ2-1 . TRBV9 CASNYLPRTSGDNEQFF TGTGCCAGCAATTACCTACCCAGGACTAGCGGCGACAATGAGCAGTTCTTC